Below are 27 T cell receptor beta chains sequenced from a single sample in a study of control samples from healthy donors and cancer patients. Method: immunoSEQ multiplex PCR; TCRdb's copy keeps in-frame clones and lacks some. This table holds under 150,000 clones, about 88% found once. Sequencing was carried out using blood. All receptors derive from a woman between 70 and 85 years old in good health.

CDR3 loop: CASSLTGTGDREQYF. In DNA, the CDR3 is TGTGCCAGCAGCTTAACCGGGACAGGGGATAGGGAGCAGTACTTC. The chain combines TRBV7-3 with TRBJ2-7; TRBD1 agrees at 10 bases. Unmatched junction bases numbered 6, after V lost 0 bases and J lost 7 bases. The CDR3 contains 15 residues. Germline-derived CDR1 and CDR2 are SGHTA and FQGTGA.

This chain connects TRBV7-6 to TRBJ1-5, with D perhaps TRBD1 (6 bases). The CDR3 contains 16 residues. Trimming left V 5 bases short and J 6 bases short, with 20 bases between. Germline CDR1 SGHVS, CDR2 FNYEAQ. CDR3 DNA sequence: TGTGCCAGCAGCGCGGGGGGGGGCCGGGTTGGTCAGCCCCAGCATTTT. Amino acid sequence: CASSAGGGRVGQPQHF.

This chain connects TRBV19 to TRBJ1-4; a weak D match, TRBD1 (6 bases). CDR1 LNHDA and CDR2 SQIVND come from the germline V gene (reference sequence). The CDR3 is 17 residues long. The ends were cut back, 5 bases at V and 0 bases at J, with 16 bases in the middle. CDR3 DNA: TGTGCCAGTAGTCTCCGAGGGGGGGCTGCAACTAATGAAAAACTGTTTTTT. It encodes CASSLRGGAATNEKLFF.

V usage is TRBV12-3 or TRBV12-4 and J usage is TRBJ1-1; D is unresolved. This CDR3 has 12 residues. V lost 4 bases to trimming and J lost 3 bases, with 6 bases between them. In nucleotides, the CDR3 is TGTGCCAGCAGTTACGAAGACACTGAAGCTTTCTTT. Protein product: CASSYEDTEAFF.

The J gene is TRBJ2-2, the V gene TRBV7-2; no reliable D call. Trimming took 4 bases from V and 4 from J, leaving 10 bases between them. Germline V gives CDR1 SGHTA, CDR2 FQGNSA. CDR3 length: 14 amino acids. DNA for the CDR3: TGTGCCAGCAGCTACCGGACCGGCACCGGGGAGCTGTTTTTT. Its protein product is CASSYRTGTGELFF.

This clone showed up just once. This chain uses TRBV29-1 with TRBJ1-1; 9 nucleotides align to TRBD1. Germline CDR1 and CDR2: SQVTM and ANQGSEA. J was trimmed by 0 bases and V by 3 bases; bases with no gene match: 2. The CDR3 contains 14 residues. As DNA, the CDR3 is TGCAGCGTTGAGACAGGGGGTATGAACACTGAAGCTTTCTTT. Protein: CSVETGGMNTEAFF.

The CDR3 region has the DNA TGTGCCAGCAGTTTATCGCGGGGGGCACCCTATAGGGGCTACACCTTC. Translation: CASSLSRGAPYRGYTF. This chain links TRBV27 with TRBJ1-2; TRBD1 might be the D (6 bases). Germline CDR1 MNHEY, CDR2 SMNVEV (reference sequence). V lost 0 bases and J 8 bases, leaving 19 bases between the germline ends. The CDR3 spans 16 residues.

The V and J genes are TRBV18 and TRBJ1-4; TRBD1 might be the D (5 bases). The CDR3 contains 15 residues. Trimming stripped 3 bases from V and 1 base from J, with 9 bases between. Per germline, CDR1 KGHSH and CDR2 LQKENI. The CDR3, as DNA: TGTGCCAGCTCACCCCGGGACGGAACTAATGAAAAACTGTTTTTT. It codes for CASSPRDGTNEKLFF.

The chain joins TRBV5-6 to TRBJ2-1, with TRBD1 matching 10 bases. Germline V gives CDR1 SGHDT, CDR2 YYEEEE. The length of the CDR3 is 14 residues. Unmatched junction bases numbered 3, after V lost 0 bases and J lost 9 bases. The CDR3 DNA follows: TGTGCCAGCAGCTTGGGACAGGGGGCTGGTGAGCAGTTCTTC. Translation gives CASSLGQGAGEQFF.

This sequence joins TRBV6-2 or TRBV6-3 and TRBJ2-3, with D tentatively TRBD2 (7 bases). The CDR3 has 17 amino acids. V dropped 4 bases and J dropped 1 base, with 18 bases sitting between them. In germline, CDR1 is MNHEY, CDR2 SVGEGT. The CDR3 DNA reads TGTGCCAGCAGTTCACCCGGGGGGCCCAACGGCACAGATACGCAGTATTTT. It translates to CASSSPGGPNGTDTQYF.

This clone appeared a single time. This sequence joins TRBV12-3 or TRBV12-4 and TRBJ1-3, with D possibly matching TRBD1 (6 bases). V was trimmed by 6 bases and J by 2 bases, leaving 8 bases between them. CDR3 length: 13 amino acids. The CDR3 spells CASRQGPGNTIYF. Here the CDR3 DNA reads TGTGCCAGCAGACAGGGCCCTGGAAACACCATATATTTT.

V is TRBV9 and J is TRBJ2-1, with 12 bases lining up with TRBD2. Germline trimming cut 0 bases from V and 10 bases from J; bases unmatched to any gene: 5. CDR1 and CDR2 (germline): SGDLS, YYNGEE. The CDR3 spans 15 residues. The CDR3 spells CASSVASGGAGEQFF. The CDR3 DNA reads TGTGCCAGCAGCGTAGCTAGCGGGGGGGCAGGCGAGCAGTTCTTC.

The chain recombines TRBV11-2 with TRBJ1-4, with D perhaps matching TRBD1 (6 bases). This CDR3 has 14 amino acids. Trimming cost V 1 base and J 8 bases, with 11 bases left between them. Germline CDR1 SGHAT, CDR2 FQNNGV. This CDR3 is CASSLAVGGEKLFF. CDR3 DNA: TGTGCCAGCAGCTTAGCGGTAGGGGGAGAAAAACTGTTTTTT.

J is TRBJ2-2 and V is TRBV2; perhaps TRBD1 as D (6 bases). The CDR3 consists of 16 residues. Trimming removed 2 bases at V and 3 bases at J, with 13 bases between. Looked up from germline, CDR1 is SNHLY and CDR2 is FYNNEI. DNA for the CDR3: TGTGCCAGCAGTGAATGGACAGCCATCTACACCGGGGAGCTGTTTTTT. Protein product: CASSEWTAIYTGELFF.

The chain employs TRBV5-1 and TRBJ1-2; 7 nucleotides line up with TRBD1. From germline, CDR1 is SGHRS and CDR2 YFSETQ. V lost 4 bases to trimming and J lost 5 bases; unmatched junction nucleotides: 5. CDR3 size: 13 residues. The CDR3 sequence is CASSNTGVYGYTF. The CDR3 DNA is TGCGCCAGCAGCAATACAGGGGTTTATGGCTACACCTTC.

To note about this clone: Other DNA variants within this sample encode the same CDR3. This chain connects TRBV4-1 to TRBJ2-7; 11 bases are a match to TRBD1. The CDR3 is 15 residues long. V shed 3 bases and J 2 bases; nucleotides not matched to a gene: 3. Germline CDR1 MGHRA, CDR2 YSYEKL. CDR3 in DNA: TGCGCCAGCAGCCAGGGACAGGGGGGGCCCTACGAGCAGTACTTC. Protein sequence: CASSQGQGGPYEQYF.

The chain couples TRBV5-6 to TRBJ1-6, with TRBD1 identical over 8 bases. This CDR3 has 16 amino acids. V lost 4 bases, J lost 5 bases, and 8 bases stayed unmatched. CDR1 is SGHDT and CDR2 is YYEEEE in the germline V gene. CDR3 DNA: TGTGCCAGCAGCCATGGACAGGGCGGGAATAATTCACCCCTCCACTTT. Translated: CASSHGQGGNNSPLHF.

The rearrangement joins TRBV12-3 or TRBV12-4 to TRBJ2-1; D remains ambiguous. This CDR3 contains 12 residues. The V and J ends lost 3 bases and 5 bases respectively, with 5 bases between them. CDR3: CASSFGHNEQFF. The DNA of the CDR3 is TGTGCCAGCAGTTTTGGTCACAATGAGCAGTTCTTC.

The CDR3 nucleotides read TGTGCCAGCAGTTACCCAGGACGGATCATTGGAAGTGAGCAGTTCTTC. Protein product: CASSYPGRIIGSEQFF. The chain employs TRBV6-2 or TRBV6-3 and TRBJ2-1; no reliable D call. The length of the CDR3 is 16 residues. The germline V and J ends were trimmed by 2 bases and 9 bases, with 20 bases remaining between them. Germline-derived CDR1 and CDR2 are MNHEY and SVGEGT.

The CDR3 coding sequence is TGTGCCAGCAGGAAGACAGGGCAAAGCACAGATACGCAGTATTTT. This gives the protein CASRKTGQSTDTQYF. The genes are TRBV6-4 and TRBJ2-3, with 7 positions matching TRBD1. The V gene's germline CDR1 is MRHNA and CDR2 SNTAGT. After removal of 6 bases from V and 0 bases from J, the junction contained 6 bases not matched to a gene. The CDR3 is 15 residues long.

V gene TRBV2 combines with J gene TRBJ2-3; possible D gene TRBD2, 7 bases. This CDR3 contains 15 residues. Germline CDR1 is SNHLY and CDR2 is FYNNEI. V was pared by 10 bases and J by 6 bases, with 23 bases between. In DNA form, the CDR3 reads TGTGCCAACATCTTTAGGAGGGGGGGCCTCGATACGCAGTATTTT. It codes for CANIFRRGGLDTQYF.

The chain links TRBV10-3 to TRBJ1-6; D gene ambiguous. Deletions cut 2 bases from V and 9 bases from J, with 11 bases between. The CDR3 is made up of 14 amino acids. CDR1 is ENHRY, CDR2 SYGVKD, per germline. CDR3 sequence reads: CAISETSQSSPLHF. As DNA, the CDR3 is TGTGCCATCAGTGAGACAAGCCAGAGTTCACCCCTCCACTTT.

In nucleotides, the CDR3 is TGCGCCAGCAGCTTGACGACTACCCCCTACAATGAGCAGTTCTTC. This gives the protein CASSLTTTPYNEQFF. The rearrangement uses TRBV5-1 and TRBJ2-1; D perhaps matches TRBD2 (5 bases). Trimming took 1 base from V and 2 from J, leaving 10 bases between them. The CDR3 runs 15 residues. Germline CDR1 reads SGHRS; CDR2 reads YFSETQ.

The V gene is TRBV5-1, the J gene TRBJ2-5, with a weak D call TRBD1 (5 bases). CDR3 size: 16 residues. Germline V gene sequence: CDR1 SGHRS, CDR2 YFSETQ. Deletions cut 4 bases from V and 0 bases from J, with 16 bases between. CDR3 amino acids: CASSPPQGRYQETQYF. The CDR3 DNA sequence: TGCGCCAGCAGCCCGCCCCAGGGAAGGTACCAAGAGACCCAGTACTTC.

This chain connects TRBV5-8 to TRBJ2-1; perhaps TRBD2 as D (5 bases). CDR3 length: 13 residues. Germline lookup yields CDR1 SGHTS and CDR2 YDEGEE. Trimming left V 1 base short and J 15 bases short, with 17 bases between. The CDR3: CASSLRRRGSLFF. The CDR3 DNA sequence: TGTGCCAGCAGCTTGCGCCGTCGGGGAAGTCTGTTCTTC.

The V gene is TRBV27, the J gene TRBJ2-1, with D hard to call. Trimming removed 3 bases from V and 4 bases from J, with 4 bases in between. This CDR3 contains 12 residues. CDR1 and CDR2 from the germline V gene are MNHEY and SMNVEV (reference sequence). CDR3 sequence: CASSFRYNEQFF. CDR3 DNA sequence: TGTGCCAGCAGTTTCAGGTACAATGAGCAGTTCTTC.

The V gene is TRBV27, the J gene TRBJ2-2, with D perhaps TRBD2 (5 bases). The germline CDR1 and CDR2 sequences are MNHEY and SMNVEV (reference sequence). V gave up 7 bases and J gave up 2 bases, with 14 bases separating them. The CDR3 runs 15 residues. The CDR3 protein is CASMGVPTNTGELFF. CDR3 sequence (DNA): TGTGCCAGCATGGGAGTCCCCACAAACACCGGGGAGCTGTTTTTT.